Included here is one T cell receptor (beta chain) sequence, with context. This entry comes from a study of blood T cell repertoires in COVID-19. About the study: From T cells, B-cell-depleted T cells, or PBMCs came the material, which was cDNA or gDNA.

In the original processing: Reference gene primers were amplified, and this amplification served to estimate nucleated cell counts. Measured with immunoSEQ multiplex PCR; TCRdb has only the in-frame clones, and not every one. Clonal size and the V and J genes are those of that table, whereas D and trimming came from the DNA. Here the sample spans 110,000 or so clones, approximately 87% being singletons. The sequence was collected from a man in his 70s who had recovered from COVID-19. Material: peripheral blood.

This chain's CDR3 is CASSGLAGSYEQYF. CDR3 nucleotide sequence: TGTGCCAGCAGTGGACTAGCGGGGTCTTACGAGCAGTACTTC. This sequence joins TRBV27 and TRBJ2-7; 12 bases are shared with TRBD2. Germline lookup yields CDR1 MNHEY and CDR2 SMNVEV (reference sequence). The CDR3 covers 14 residues. V shed 5 bases, J shed 4 bases, and the junction held 3 bases outside the gene matches.